This T cell receptor beta chain came from a study of T cell repertoires in cytomegalovirus infection. The overall study: Evidence of both CMV infection and a matching HLA type came from public TCR beta signatures. Study observations and caveats: Of the TCR beta families, the public ones yielded a cumulative frequency that identified carriers of CMV plus the relevant HLA. In two of eight donors, the top clonotype was HLA-C-restricted CMV-specific.

The CDR3 length is 12 residues. The germline V gene encodes CDR1 SEHNR and CDR2 FQNEAQ (reference sequence). J lost 5 bases, V lost 4 bases, and 1 base had no gene match. TCRdb processed the reads anew with MiXCR; each CDR3 protein has one entry. Of about 890,000 distinct CDR3 sequences in the sample, less than 35% were seen once. On this clonotype itself: Its target is unknown.

Sequencing used cultured CD8+ T cells from PBMCs, obtained from culture after CMV antigen stimulation. The receptor was derived from a human donor in good health (CMV status not recorded). Some clones in this sample may be carry-over from other donors' samples. This chain connects TRBV7-9 to TRBJ2-7; 8 positions agree with TRBD1. CDR3: CASSWDRNEQYV. The CDR3 DNA reads as TGTGCCAGCAGCTGGGACAGGAACGAGCAGTACGTC.